This T cell receptor beta chain was observed in a study of T cell repertoires in cytomegalovirus infection. Study overall: Both recently identified HLA-C-restricted and well-studied HLA-B-restricted CMV epitopes were used in the study. The public TCR beta signatures pointed to both CMV infection and matching HLA type. Study-wide results and limits: The study found HLA-C-restricted CMV-specific TCR beta clonotypes dominating the ex vivo response. Frequencies of public TCR beta families were cumulated, and this identified carriers of CMV plus the relevant HLA.

Each CDR3 protein gets one entry after TCRdb re-called the reads with MiXCR. The data contain approximately 910,000 distinct CDR3 sequences, 31% of them singletons. This clonotype appeared many times. The antigen remains undetermined. Sequencing used cultured CD8+ T cells from PBMCs, obtained from culture after CMV antigen stimulation. This TCR came from a human donor in good health (CMV status not recorded). Some clones in this sample may be carry-over from other donors' samples.

The CDR3 spells CASSLQGSSYEQYF. In nucleotides, the CDR3 is TGTGCCAGCAGTTTACAGGGGAGCTCCTACGAGCAGTACTTC. The chain has TRBV6-5 and TRBJ2-7, with 7 bases fitting TRBD1. The length of the CDR3 is 14 residues. Germline CDR1 and CDR2: MNHEY and SVGAGI. V trimming: 4 bases; J trimming: 0 bases; junction bases outside the gene matches: 3.